This paragraph covers one T cell receptor beta chain sequence. These data are taken from a study of radiotherapy plus CTLA-4 blockade in lung cancer. On the study more broadly: There were objective responses in roughly 18% of patients, and 31% had disease control.

CDR3 length: 14 residues. Losses at the gene ends were 4 bases for V and 5 bases for J; bases not matched to a gene: 6. Germline CDR1 is SGHNT and CDR2 is YYREEE (reference sequence). Here immunoSEQ multiplex PCR was the method, and the copy in TCRdb shows in-frame clones only, minus some. The sample carries 23,000 or so clones, 70% to 75% recorded once. This chain connects TRBV5-4 to TRBJ2-7, with 10 bases that match TRBD2. The source material was peripheral blood, sampled from a patient treated with radiotherapy plus ipilimumab. The sequence derives from a human donor with non-small cell lung cancer whose response to radiotherapy plus ipilimumab could not be evaluated. CDR3 nucleotide sequence: TGTGCCAGCAGCCCCGTAGCGGGAGGAGACGAGCAGTACTTC. It translates to CASSPVAGGDEQYF.